This record covers a single T cell receptor (beta chain). Its antigen is currently unknown. The data originate from a study of OX40 agonist ivuxolimab in advanced cancers. Across the whole study: Patients received the agonistic anti-OX40 (CD134) antibody ivuxolimab. Patients assigned to dose escalation were diagnosed with hepatocellular carcinoma, melanoma, renal cell or head and neck cancer. Findings and limits, study-wide: Low levels of normalized T-cell clonal expansion also appeared in some nonresponders. Among T cells, CD8+ cells averaged more expanded clones than CD4+ cells.

Using immunoSEQ multiplex PCR, the repertoire was profiled, and TCRdb retains in-frame clones only, with some absent. The sample contains approximately 99,000 clones, about 91% of which appear only once. Germline values: CDR1 SEHNR, CDR2 FQNEAQ (reference sequence). Deletions cut 6 bases from V and 6 bases from J, with 11 bases between. CDR3 length: 12 residues. This material consisted of CD4+ or CD8+ T cells sorted from blood, taken in a trial of the OX40 agonist ivuxolimab. The chain is built from TRBV7-9 and TRBJ1-1; no clear D gene. This clonotype originated in an adult with an advanced solid tumor such as melanoma, head and neck, liver or kidney cancer. CDR3: CASRKRESEAFF. The DNA for the CDR3 is TGTGCCAGCAGAAAACGGGAGTCTGAAGCTTTCTTT.